This is a list of T cell receptor beta chains from one sample in a study of T cell responses to AZD1222 COVID-19 vaccine. Profiled with immunoSEQ multiplex PCR; TCRdb holds only in-frame clones, not every one. The sample lists 95,000 to 150,000 clones; approximately 89% were seen once. The sequencing used peripheral blood, collected on day 0 of AZD1222 vaccination. The source of these receptors is an adult in good health. CDR3s include the opening cysteine and the closing phenylalanine or tryptophan. A D gene is named only where the DNA matches it firmly. Clone size is stated in some rows and not others, as once, few, many or a class when expanded.

D gene: .; J gene: TRBJ2-3; clone size: .; V gene: TRBV19; CDR3 protein: CASSIMGSGTDTQYF; CDR3 DNA: TGTGCCAGTAGTATAATGGGGAGTGGCACAGATACGCAGTATTTT
D gene: .; J gene: TRBJ2-7; clone size: .; V gene: TRBV12-3/TRBV12-4; CDR3 protein: CASSPPVGYEQYF; CDR3 DNA: TGTGCCAGCAGTCCCCCCGTGGGCTACGAGCAGTACTTC
D gene: .; J gene: TRBJ1-2; clone size: .; V gene: TRBV19; CDR3 protein: CASLLRWDHYGYTF; CDR3 DNA: TGTGCCAGTCTGTTACGGTGGGACCACTATGGCTACACCTTC
D gene: TRBD1; J gene: TRBJ2-7; clone size: .; V gene: TRBV6-5; CDR3 protein: CASSYSRDSHYEQYF; CDR3 DNA: TGTGCCAGCAGTTACTCGAGGGACAGCCACTACGAGCAGTACTTC
D gene: TRBD1; J gene: TRBJ1-5; clone size: .; V gene: TRBV7-2; CDR3 protein: CASSLMGQSNQPQHF; CDR3 DNA: TGTGCCAGCAGCCTTATGGGACAGTCAAATCAGCCCCAGCATTTT
D gene: TRBD1; J gene: TRBJ1-2; clone size: once; V gene: TRBV19; CDR3 protein: CASSIDSRTGGGYTF; CDR3 DNA: TGTGCCAGTAGTATAGATTCCCGGACAGGCGGTGGCTACACCTTC
D gene: .; J gene: TRBJ1-2; clone size: .; V gene: TRBV10-1; CDR3 protein: CASSTDDYGYTF; CDR3 DNA: TGCGCCAGCAGTACAGATGACTATGGCTACACCTTC
D gene: .; J gene: TRBJ2-1; clone size: .; V gene: TRBV6-5; CDR3 protein: CASSYSRVYNEQFF; CDR3 DNA: TGTGCCAGCAGTTACTCCCGGGTGTACAATGAGCAGTTCTTC
D gene: TRBD2; J gene: TRBJ2-2; clone size: .; V gene: TRBV28; CDR3 protein: CASSLSGRYNGELFF; CDR3 DNA: TGTGCCAGCAGTTTGAGCGGGAGGTATAACGGGGAGCTGTTTTTT
D gene: .; J gene: TRBJ1-5; clone size: .; V gene: TRBV27; CDR3 protein: CASSLSWGGPQHF; CDR3 DNA: TGTGCCAGCAGTTTATCGTGGGGCGGGCCCCAGCATTTT
D gene: .; J gene: TRBJ1-1; clone size: .; V gene: TRBV20-1; CDR3 protein: CSARDLGAFF; CDR3 DNA: TGCAGTGCTAGAGATCTGGGTGCTTTCTTT
D gene: TRBD2; J gene: TRBJ2-1; clone size: .; V gene: TRBV6-4; CDR3 protein: CASSVLAGGLDEQFF; CDR3 DNA: TGTGCCAGCAGTGTCTTAGCGGGAGGATTGGATGAGCAGTTCTTC
D gene: TRBD1; J gene: TRBJ1-2; clone size: once; V gene: TRBV7-8; CDR3 protein: CASSSTTGGARGYTF; CDR3 DNA: TGTGCCAGCAGCTCAACAACAGGGGGCGCGAGGGGCTACACCTTC
D gene: TRBD2; J gene: TRBJ2-7; clone size: .; V gene: TRBV2; CDR3 protein: CASSLAGGIYEQYF; CDR3 DNA: TGTGCCAGCAGCCTAGCGGGAGGTATATACGAGCAGTACTTC
D gene: TRBD1; J gene: TRBJ1-2; clone size: .; V gene: TRBV7-9; CDR3 protein: CASSFWTGGGYTF; CDR3 DNA: TGTGCCAGCAGCTTTTGGACAGGAGGCGGCTACACCTTC